This T cell receptor beta chain derives from a study of cytomegalovirus exposure and HLA in healthy donors. PCR involved 60 Vbeta and 13 Jbeta primers. Data came from immunoSEQ multiplex PCR; TCRdb stores just in-frame clones and leaves some out. Of about 180,000 clones in the sample, around 80% were seen once. Looked up from germline, CDR1 is MDHEN and CDR2 is SYDVKM. This CDR3 has 13 amino acids. The ends lost 8 bases at V and 6 bases at J; junction bases unmatched: 9. Study-wide results and caveats: Researchers had no immune exposure information except CMV serostatus available. The productive fraction for most TCR beta V segments was about 87% or about 30% in an earlier analysis.

Likely unrecorded immune exposures existed in these nominally healthy donors. Worth noting for this clone: The antigen is not known.

The clonotype was recovered from a middle-aged woman in good health and CMV-seronegative. The chain carries TRBV28 and TRBJ1-1; 7 nucleotides match TRBD1. The sample taken for sequencing was PBMCs. CDR3 coding DNA: TGTGCCAGCGTGACAGGGAGTTTCCCTGAAGCTTTCTTT. Its translation is CASVTGSFPEAFF. The full variable domain, its missing parts supplied by reference TRBV28 and TRBJ1-1, is DVKVTQSSRYLVKRTGEKVFLECVQDMDHENMFWYRQDPGLGLRLIYFSYDVKMKEKGDIPEGYSVSREKKERFSLILESASTNQTSMYLCASVTGSFPEAFFGQGTRLTVV.